Below, 14 T cell receptor beta chains from the same sample are listed, as sequenced in a study of cytomegalovirus exposure and HLA in healthy donors. Primers for the PCR totalled 60 Vbeta and 13 Jbeta. Sequencing used immunoSEQ multiplex PCR; TCRdb keeps in-frame clones, though not all of them. This table holds roughly 70,000 clones, roughly four fifths found once. The sequencing sample was made of PBMCs. The source of these receptors is a man between 18 and 29 years old in good health and CMV-seronegative.

This clone occurred a few times. The J gene is TRBJ1-1, the V gene TRBV6-1, with 10 bases fitting TRBD1. The germline V gene has CDR1 MNHNS and CDR2 SASEGT. The length of the CDR3 is 15 residues. With 6 bases clipped from V and 3 bases from J, the junction kept 7 bases outside the gene matches. This CDR3 reads CASSRGQGGDTEAFF. DNA for the CDR3: TGTGCCAGCAGCCGAGGACAGGGGGGGGACACTGAAGCTTTCTTT.

V gene TRBV4-1 combines with J gene TRBJ1-2, with 7 positions matching TRBD1. With 1 base clipped from V and 0 bases from J, the junction kept 2 bases outside the gene matches. Per germline, CDR1 MGHRA and CDR2 YSYEKL. There are 15 residues in the CDR3. CDR3 bases: TGCGCCAGCAGCCAAGGACAGGGTCCTAACTATGGCTACACCTTC. Protein sequence: CASSQGQGPNYGYTF.

The chain carries TRBV15 and TRBJ1-2; D not resolved. Germline assignment: CDR1 LNHNV and CDR2 YYDKDF (reference sequence). This CDR3 is built from 16 residues. V shed 5 bases and J shed 5 bases, with 21 bases lying between them. CDR3 protein: CATSLVRLDRGYGYTF. The CDR3 DNA sequence: TGTGCCACCAGCCTAGTACGTTTAGATCGTGGGTATGGCTACACCTTC.

This clone was seen a few times. The chain uses TRBV5-1 and TRBJ2-2; the D is unclear. V dropped 5 bases and J dropped 5 bases, with 7 bases sitting between them. This CDR3 has 12 residues. Germline assignment: CDR1 SGHRS and CDR2 YFSETQ. The CDR3 spells CASRVRTGELFF. DNA of the CDR3: TGCGCCAGCAGGGTCCGGACCGGGGAGCTGTTTTTT.

V and J are TRBV19 and TRBJ1-4, with D perhaps TRBD1 (5 bases). Per germline, CDR1 LNHDA and CDR2 SQIVND (reference sequence). This CDR3 contains 16 residues. V lost 6 bases to trimming and J lost 4 bases, with 18 bases between them. The CDR3 DNA is TGTGCCAGTAGGGCTGTCGGTTGGCAGGGTAATGAAAAACTGTTTTTT. Encoded protein: CASRAVGWQGNEKLFF. The full variable domain, in which reference TRBV19 and TRBJ1-4 provide the parts outside the CDR3, is DGGITQSPKYLFRKEGQNVTLSCEQNLNHDAMYWYRQDPGQGLRLIYYSQIVNDFQKGDIAEGYSVSREKKESFPLTVTSAQKNPTAFYLCASRAVGWQGNEKLFFGSGTQLSVL.

The chain is built from TRBV6-5 and TRBJ2-7; TRBD2 might be the D (7 bases). The V end was cut by 0 bases, the J end by 2 bases, with 11 bases between. The CDR3 contains 15 residues. Germline CDR1 MNHEY, CDR2 SVGAGI. The CDR3: CASSYSAGAPYEQYF. In DNA, the CDR3 is TGTGCCAGCAGTTACTCCGCGGGGGCGCCCTACGAGCAGTACTTC.

V gene TRBV28 combines with J gene TRBJ2-7; a weak D match, TRBD1 (6 bases). Germline V gene sequence: CDR1 MDHEN, CDR2 SYDVKM. The CDR3 totals 16 residues. Deletions cut 3 bases from V and 2 bases from J, with 17 bases between. The CDR3 is CASSFPWSKGAYEQYF. CDR3 in DNA: TGTGCCAGCAGTTTCCCATGGTCCAAGGGGGCCTACGAGCAGTACTTC. Looking up the rest from reference TRBV28 and TRBJ2-7 gives the full variable domain: DVKVTQSSRYLVKRTGEKVFLECVQDMDHENMFWYRQDPGLGLRLIYFSYDVKMKEKGDIPEGYSVSREKKERFSLILESASTNQTSMYLCASSFPWSKGAYEQYFGPGTRLTVT.

V usage is TRBV28 and J usage is TRBJ1-2; TRBD1 matches at 9 bases. Germline values: CDR1 MDHEN, CDR2 SYDVKM. The V gene end was trimmed by 6 bases and the J gene end by 6 bases; junction bases not matched to a gene: 5. This CDR3 comprises 13 residues. The CDR3 here is CASREGQGDGYTF. The CDR3 nucleotides are TGTGCCAGCAGAGAGGGACAGGGTGATGGCTACACCTTC.

This chain's CDR3 is CASRPTGSSYTF. In nucleotides, the CDR3 is TGCGCCAGCAGACCTACCGGGAGCAGCTACACCTTC. The genes are TRBV5-1 and TRBJ1-2, with no clear D. CDR3 length equals 12 residues. The V end was cut by 5 bases, the J end by 9 bases, with 14 bases between. The V gene's germline CDR1 is SGHRS and CDR2 YFSETQ.

This clone was observed a single time. CDR3 region: CAYLPPQGVYEQYF. CDR3 DNA sequence: TGTGCCTACCTACCGCCGCAGGGGGTCTACGAGCAGTACTTC. This chain joins TRBV30 and TRBJ2-7; 7 positions match TRBD1. Unmatched junction bases numbered 12, after V lost 7 bases and J lost 3 bases. This CDR3 spans 14 amino acids. CDR1 is GTSNPN, CDR2 SVGIG, per germline (reference sequence). Full variable domain (missing parts from reference TRBV30 and TRBJ2-7): SQTIHQWPATLVQPVGSPLSLECTVEGTSNPNLYWYRQAAGRGLQLLFYSVGIGQISSEVPQNLSASRPQDRQFILSSKKLLLSDSGFYLCAYLPPQGVYEQYFGPGTRLTVT.

This chain connects TRBV2 to TRBJ2-1, with D perhaps matching TRBD1 (6 bases). V shed 8 bases and J shed 6 bases, with 20 bases lying between them. The CDR3 is made up of 15 amino acids. Germline V gene data show CDR1 as SNHLY and CDR2 as FYNNEI. For the CDR3, the DNA is TGTGCCAGCCCAAAATCGGACAGTGGGTTCAATGAGCAGTTCTTC. It yields the protein CASPKSDSGFNEQFF.

The chain is built from TRBV5-6 and TRBJ1-1, with D perhaps matching TRBD1 (6 bases). Germline V lookup: CDR1 SGHDT, CDR2 YYEEEE. V dropped 4 bases and J dropped 6 bases, with 13 bases sitting between them. The CDR3 runs 13 residues. The chain's CDR3 is CASSRTGLPEAFF. The CDR3, as DNA: TGTGCCAGCAGCAGAACAGGGTTGCCTGAAGCTTTCTTT.

V is TRBV7-2 and J is TRBJ1-3; 7 bases are a match to TRBD1. Germline assignment: CDR1 SGHTA and CDR2 FQGNSA. This CDR3 has 14 amino acids. Trimming cost V 5 bases and J 1 base; bases outside gene matches: 2. CDR3 in DNA: TGTGCCAGCAGCCCACAGGGGTCTGGAAACACCATATATTTT. It encodes CASSPQGSGNTIYF. The full variable domain, its missing parts supplied by reference TRBV7-2 and TRBJ1-3, is GAGVSQSPSNKVTEKGKDVELRCDPISGHTALYWYRQSLGQGLEFLIYFQGNSAPDKSGLPSDRFSAERTGGSVSTLTIQRTQQEDSAVYLCASSPQGSGNTIYFGEGSWLTVV.

The chain carries TRBV5-8 and TRBJ2-3, with D perhaps matching TRBD2 (7 bases). There are 15 residues in the CDR3. Trimming removed 7 bases at V and 2 bases at J, with 17 bases between. CDR1 is SGHTS and CDR2 is YDEGEE in the germline V gene. The CDR3 spells CASGGALMHTDTQYF. In DNA form, the CDR3 reads TGTGCCAGCGGGGGGGCCTTAATGCACACAGATACGCAGTATTTT.